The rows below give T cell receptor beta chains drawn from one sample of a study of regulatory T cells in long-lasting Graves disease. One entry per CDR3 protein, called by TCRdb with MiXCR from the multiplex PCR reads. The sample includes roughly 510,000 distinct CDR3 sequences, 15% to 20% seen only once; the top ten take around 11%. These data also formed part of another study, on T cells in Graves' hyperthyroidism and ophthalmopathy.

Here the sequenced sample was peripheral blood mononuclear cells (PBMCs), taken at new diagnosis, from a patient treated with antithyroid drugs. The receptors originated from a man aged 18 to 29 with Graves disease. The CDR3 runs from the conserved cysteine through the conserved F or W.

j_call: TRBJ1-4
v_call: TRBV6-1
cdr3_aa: CASSRRDTEKLFF

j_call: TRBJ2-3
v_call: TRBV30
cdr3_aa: CALWTKHTDTQYF

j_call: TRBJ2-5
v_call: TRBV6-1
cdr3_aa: CASSIDKGETQYF

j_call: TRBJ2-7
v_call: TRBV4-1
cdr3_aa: CASSQLRGGGSYEQYF

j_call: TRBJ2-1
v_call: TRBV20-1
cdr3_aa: CSARARRTVDEQFF

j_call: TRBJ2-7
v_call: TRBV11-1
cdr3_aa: CASSRGVLYEQYF

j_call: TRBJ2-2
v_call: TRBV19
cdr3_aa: CASHPEYGTGELFF

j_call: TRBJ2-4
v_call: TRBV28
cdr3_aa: CASRQGLAKNIQYF

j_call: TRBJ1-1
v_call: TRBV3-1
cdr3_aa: CASSQEERAFF

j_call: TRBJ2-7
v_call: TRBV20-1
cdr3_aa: CSARGLAGDSYEQYF

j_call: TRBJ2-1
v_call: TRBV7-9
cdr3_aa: CASSSSAGSSYNEQFF

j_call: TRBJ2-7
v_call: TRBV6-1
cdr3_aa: CASSPSDPFGLAEGGVLNEQYF

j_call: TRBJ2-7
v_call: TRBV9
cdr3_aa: CASSVSGGNSYEQYF

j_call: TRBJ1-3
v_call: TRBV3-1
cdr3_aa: CASSHYSGLSGSGNTIYF